The next 25 T cell receptor beta chains were all read from a single sample in a study of blood T cell repertoires in COVID-19. Generated by immunoSEQ multiplex PCR, the TCRdb table keeps only in-frame clones and is missing some. The sample gives roughly 240,000 clones, approximately 90% of which show up once; under 2.5% is in the top ten. Source material: PBMCs or T cells enriched from blood (not recorded which). These TCRs come from a woman between 40 and 55 years old with acute COVID-19.

The CDR3: CASRSHSNTEAFF. The CDR3 nucleotides read TGTGCCAGCAGATCGCACTCCAACACTGAAGCTTTCTTT. This rearrangement joins TRBV11-2 to TRBJ1-1; unclear D gene. Deletions cut 6 bases from V and 2 bases from J, with 10 bases between. The CDR3 is 13 amino acids. CDR1 and CDR2 (germline): SGHAT, FQNNGV.

The chain carries TRBV7-8 and TRBJ2-4; 8 bases match TRBD1. Unmatched junction bases numbered 9, after V lost 5 bases and J lost 0 bases. Germline V gene data show CDR1 as SGHVS and CDR2 as FQNEAQ. The CDR3 loop spans 17 amino acids. The CDR3 here is CASSRSRDRGAKNIQYF. The DNA of the CDR3 is TGTGCCAGCAGCAGAAGCCGCGACAGGGGAGCCAAAAACATTCAGTACTTC.

The chain joins TRBV19 to TRBJ1-5; maybe TRBD1 (6 bases). V lost 8 bases, J lost 2 bases, and 22 bases lay in between. The CDR3 has 17 residues. The germline V gene encodes CDR1 LNHDA and CDR2 SQIVND (reference sequence). As DNA, the CDR3 is TGTGCCAGTCATCTTAAAAACACAGGGAGCCGCAATCAGCCCCAGCATTTT. Protein sequence: CASHLKNTGSRNQPQHF.

This sequence joins TRBV5-6 and TRBJ1-2; D might be TRBD1 (5 bases). Deletions cut 4 bases from V and 3 bases from J, with 13 bases between. This CDR3 is 14 amino acids long. Germline CDR1 reads SGHDT; CDR2 reads YYEEEE. The CDR3 DNA follows: TGTGCCAGCAGCCGGGGGTGGGAGGACTATGGCTACACCTTC. It encodes CASSRGWEDYGYTF.

This clone was seen a few times. In nucleotides, the CDR3 is TGTGCCATCAGTGAAGACAGGGGGATCTCTAATTCACCCCTCCACTTT. Its translation is CAISEDRGISNSPLHF. The chain couples TRBV10-3 to TRBJ1-6, with 9 bases fitting TRBD1. The CDR3 extends over 16 amino acids. Germline trimming cut 3 bases from V and 6 bases from J; bases unmatched to any gene: 6. Germline assignment: CDR1 ENHRY and CDR2 SYGVKD.

The CDR3 spells CASREGGTGNEKLFF. For the CDR3, the DNA is TGTGCCAGCAGGGAAGGCGGGACAGGGAATGAAAAACTGTTTTTT. The V call is TRBV25-1, the J call TRBJ1-4; TRBD1 agrees at 9 bases. CDR3 size: 15 residues. CDR1 and CDR2 from the germline V gene are MGHDK and SYGVNS. The J segment lost 5 bases and the V segment lost 6 bases, leaving 7 bases of the junction unmatched.

This chain connects TRBV2 to TRBJ1-2; D is uncertain. The germline V gene encodes CDR1 SNHLY and CDR2 FYNNEI. CDR3 length: 13 amino acids. Trimming shortened V by 2 bases and J by 7 bases, and 11 bases separated the two germline ends. CDR3 amino acids: CASSEPGQIGYTF. DNA for the CDR3: TGTGCCAGCAGTGAACCGGGTCAGATTGGCTACACCTTC.

The chain employs TRBV4-3 and TRBJ2-6; 11 bases map to TRBD2. The CDR3 covers 19 residues. After removal of 0 bases from V and 2 bases from J, the junction contained 6 bases not matched to a gene. Germline V gene lookup returns CDR1 LGHNA and CDR2 YSLEER. The CDR3 spells CASSQDWLAGGAGANVLTF. In DNA, the CDR3 is TGCGCCAGCAGCCAAGATTGGCTAGCGGGAGGTGCTGGGGCCAACGTCCTGACTTTC.

The chain recombines TRBV7-6 with TRBJ2-5; 9 bases are a match to TRBD2. The germline gives CDR1 SGHVS, CDR2 FNYEAQ. The CDR3 consists of 16 residues. After removal of 3 bases from V and 4 bases from J, the junction contained 9 bases not matched to a gene. CDR3 sequence (DNA): TGTGCCAGCAGCTTCTATAGCGGGAGTACAGGAGAGACCCAGTACTTC. It yields the protein CASSFYSGSTGETQYF.

This rearrangement joins TRBV10-1 to TRBJ1-1; maybe TRBD1 (6 bases). CDR1 and CDR2 from the germline V gene are WNHNN and SYGVQD (reference sequence). The CDR3 length is 15 residues. V was trimmed by 0 bases and J by 7 bases, leaving 15 bases between them. CDR3 nucleotides: TGCGCCAGCAGTGAGTCGATCGGGGGGCCCGGTGAAGCTTTCTTT. This encodes CASSESIGGPGEAFF.

The rearrangement uses TRBV4-1 and TRBJ1-6, with D possibly TRBD1 on 6 matching bases. Deletions cut 3 bases from V and 4 bases from J, with 19 bases between. The CDR3 contains 18 residues. Germline CDR1 and CDR2: MGHRA and YSYEKL. CDR3 in amino acids: CASSQQGPDPGYNSPLHF. The DNA of the CDR3 is TGCGCCAGCAGCCAGCAGGGGCCAGACCCTGGATATAATTCACCCCTCCACTTT.

The chain uses TRBV7-9 and TRBJ2-2, with 13 bases matching TRBD2. The CDR3 runs to 17 residues. V dropped 6 bases and J dropped 2; count of bases not matched to a gene: 6. Germline assignment: CDR1 SEHNR and CDR2 FQNEAQ (reference sequence). CDR3 amino acids: CASRSGTSGINTGELFF. The CDR3 nucleotides read TGTGCCAGCAGGTCCGGGACTAGCGGGATTAACACCGGGGAGCTGTTTTTT.

A remark on this clone: Within the sample, other DNA sequences also encode this same CDR3. V usage is TRBV7-2 and J usage is TRBJ1-5; the match to TRBD1 covers 8 bases. This CDR3 comprises 15 residues. Germline CDR1 is SGHTA and CDR2 is FQGNSA. Trimming removed 1 base from V and 1 base from J; junction bases left unmatched: 0. For the CDR3, the DNA is TGTGCCAGCAGCTTAGACAGGGGGAGCAATCAGCCCCAGCATTTT. This translates into CASSLDRGSNQPQHF.

The V gene is TRBV29-1, the J gene TRBJ2-5, with D uncertain. V was pared by 4 bases and J by 3 bases, with 9 bases between. This CDR3 has 12 residues. Germline V gives CDR1 SQVTM, CDR2 ANQGSEA. DNA for the CDR3: TGCAGCGTTGTTCAGGCAGAAGAGACCCAGTACTTC. This codes for CSVVQAEETQYF.

J is TRBJ2-7 and V is TRBV10-3; 7 bases line up with TRBD1. Germline V gene lookup returns CDR1 ENHRY and CDR2 SYGVKD. After removal of 4 bases from V and 3 bases from J, the junction contained 6 bases not matched to a gene. The CDR3 contains 14 residues. CDR3 DNA: TGTGCCATCAGTGCTGACCGGGACAGCTACGAGCAGTACTTC. Protein: CAISADRDSYEQYF.

The rearrangement links TRBV19 to TRBJ2-5, with a tentative D call TRBD2 (6 bases). Germline CDR1 and CDR2: LNHDA and SQIVND (reference sequence). CDR3 size: 13 residues. Trimming took off 6 bases at V and 2 bases at J, with 10 bases between the two ends. CDR3 DNA: TGTGCCAGTAGGCGGGACTTTCAAGAGACCCAGTACTTC. It translates to CASRRDFQETQYF.

This clone came up a few times. This chain connects TRBV14 to TRBJ1-2; 7 bases are a match to TRBD1. CDR1 is SGHDN, CDR2 FVKESK, per germline. This CDR3 contains 15 residues. J was trimmed by 4 bases and V by 3 bases; bases with no gene match: 8. CDR3 DNA sequence: TGTGCCAGCAGCCAGATGACAGGGTTCGGCTATGGCTACACCTTC. It is translated as CASSQMTGFGYGYTF.

This clone has just a few counts. J is TRBJ2-7 and V is TRBV5-1, with TRBD1 identical over 7 bases. Germline values: CDR1 SGHRS, CDR2 YFSETQ. The trim removed 4 bases at V and 3 bases at J, leaving 10 bases unmatched. The CDR3 length is 15 residues. CDR3 bases: TGCGCCAGCAGCCCGTCAGGGGGACCAGGCTACGAGCAGTACTTC. Protein: CASSPSGGPGYEQYF.

V is TRBV9 and J is TRBJ2-3; 11 bases line up with TRBD2. The length of the CDR3 is 16 residues. The V segment lost 4 bases and the J segment 2 bases; nucleotides outside the gene matches: 6. Germline loops: CDR1 SGDLS, CDR2 YYNGEE. CDR3 protein: CASSPGLAVITDTQYF. DNA of the CDR3: TGTGCCAGCAGCCCGGGACTAGCGGTAATCACAGATACGCAGTATTTT.

Concerning this clone: With a much larger clone just one base away, this may be a read error. The chain is built from TRBV7-9 and TRBJ1-3, with 9 bases lining up with TRBD1. Germline V gives CDR1 SEHNR, CDR2 FQNEAQ (reference sequence). V lost 4 bases, J lost 3 bases, and 1 base stayed unmatched. The CDR3 is 14 residues long. Written as DNA, the CDR3 is TGTGCCAGCAGCTCGACAGGGGGTGGAAACACCATATATTTT. Amino acid sequence: CASSSTGGGNTIYF.

This clone was found once. The DNA for the CDR3 is TGTGCCTGGAGTGATATGAACACTGAAGCTTTCTTT. It codes for CAWSDMNTEAFF. The chain combines TRBV30 with TRBJ1-1; no clear D gene. The V end was cut by 1 base, the J end by 0 bases, with 3 bases between. The CDR3 totals 12 residues. Per the germline V gene, CDR1 is GTSNPN and CDR2 is SVGIG (reference sequence).

This clone was detected only once. The chain carries TRBV10-3 and TRBJ2-3; the match to TRBD2 covers 14 bases. The V and J ends lost 4 bases and 5 bases, in that order; junction bases with no gene match: 11. The CDR3 consists of 18 residues. The germline CDR1 and CDR2 sequences are ENHRY and SYGVKD. CDR3 sequence reads: CAISGKGLAGGGEDTQYF. In nucleotides, the CDR3 is TGTGCCATCAGTGGGAAAGGACTAGCGGGAGGTGGGGAAGATACGCAGTATTTT.

This chain uses TRBV5-4 with TRBJ1-1; D is unclear. Germline V lookup: CDR1 SGHNT, CDR2 YYREEE (reference sequence). The CDR3 sequence is 15 residues long. V lost 6 bases and J 2 bases, leaving 17 bases between the germline ends. The CDR3 loop reads CASTRGSVGNTEAFF. CDR3 DNA sequence: TGTGCCAGCACCCGGGGTTCCGTTGGTAACACTGAAGCTTTCTTT.

As DNA, the CDR3 is TGTGCCTGGAGCCGGCCCGGGACTAGAGGCGAGCAGTTCTTC. Translating gives CAWSRPGTRGEQFF. This chain connects TRBV30 to TRBJ2-1, with 8 positions matching TRBD2. Germline CDR1 and CDR2: GTSNPN and SVGIG (reference sequence). V shed 3 bases and J 10 bases; nucleotides not matched to a gene: 11. The CDR3 consists of 14 residues.

This clone appeared a few times. The chain recombines TRBV5-6 with TRBJ1-1; D gene unclear. This CDR3 spans 14 amino acids. The germline gives CDR1 SGHDT, CDR2 YYEEEE. The V end was cut by 1 base, the J end by 6 bases, with 13 bases between. The CDR3 sequence: CASSLTGSDSEAFF. The CDR3 nucleotides are TGTGCCAGCAGCTTGACGGGGTCGGATTCTGAAGCTTTCTTT. The complete variable domain, with remaining parts taken from reference TRBV5-6 and TRBJ1-1, reads DAGVTQSPTHLIKTRGQQVTLRCSPKSGHDTVSWYQQALGQGPQFIFQYYEEEERQRGNFPDRFSGHQFPNYSSELNVNALLLGDSALYLCASSLTGSDSEAFFGQGTRLTVV.